The 30 T cell receptor beta chains reported below all come from one sample, sequenced in a study of cytomegalovirus exposure and HLA in healthy donors. In the PCR, 60 Vbeta and 13 Jbeta primers were used. Sequenced by immunoSEQ multiplex PCR; TCRdb stores in-frame clones only, minus some. This sample has 150,000 to 200,000 clones, with 60% to 80% found just once. The specimen was PBMCs. The receptors were gathered from a woman aged 50 to 60 in good health and CMV-seropositive.

Points on this clone: A junction boundary mismatches the germline segment, possibly from a read error. The chain employs TRBV7-9 and TRBJ2-7; no clear D gene. This CDR3 is built from 12 residues. From germline, CDR1 is SEHNR and CDR2 FQNEAQ (reference sequence). As DNA, the CDR3 is TGTTCCAGCAGCTCGATAACCGGCGAGCAGTACTTC. Amino acids: CSSSSITGEQYF.

The chain couples TRBV11-2 to TRBJ1-3; no definite D call. Germline V gene lookup returns CDR1 SGHAT and CDR2 FQNNGV. The ends were cut back, 3 bases at V and 2 bases at J, with 5 bases in the middle. The CDR3 totals 13 residues. The CDR3 sequence: CASSLAPGNTIYF. CDR3 nucleotides: TGTGCCAGCAGCTTGGCTCCTGGAAACACCATATATTTT.

The J gene is TRBJ1-6, the V gene TRBV15; no clear D. V was pared by 0 bases and J by 0 bases, with 12 bases between. Germline-derived CDR1 and CDR2 are LNHNV and YYDKDF (reference sequence). The CDR3 has 18 amino acids. As DNA, the CDR3 is TGTGCCACCAGCAGAGATAGAGACGCTAGCTCCTATAATTCACCCCTCCACTTT. Translation: CATSRDRDASSYNSPLHF.

The rearrangement links TRBV6-5 to TRBJ1-2; TRBD1 matches at 10 bases. This CDR3 contains 14 residues. Germline V gene data show CDR1 as MNHEY and CDR2 as SVGAGI. V gave up 5 bases and J gave up 6 bases; unmatched junction bases: 6. The CDR3 is CASSRDRGRDGYTF. The CDR3 nucleotides read TGTGCCAGCAGTAGGGACAGGGGAAGGGATGGCTACACCTTC.

The chain carries TRBV29-1 and TRBJ2-1, with D maybe TRBD2 (6 bases). From germline, CDR1 is SQVTM and CDR2 ANQGSEA. The ends were cut back, 8 bases at V and 2 bases at J, with 22 bases in the middle. This CDR3 is 16 amino acids long. CDR3 sequence reads: CSSWEAGIGTYNEQFF. CDR3 sequence (DNA): TGCAGCTCATGGGAGGCGGGTATTGGGACCTACAATGAGCAGTTCTTC.

The chain is built from TRBV11-3 and TRBJ2-1; D is possibly TRBD2 (5 bases). Trimming took 5 bases from V and 10 from J, leaving 15 bases between them. The CDR3 length is 13 residues. Germline assignment: CDR1 SGHNT and CDR2 YENEEA. CDR3: CASSRNRGREQFF. The CDR3 DNA is TGTGCCAGCAGCCGTAACCGAGGGAGAGAGCAGTTCTTC. The full variable domain, its missing parts supplied by reference TRBV11-3 and TRBJ2-1, is EAGVVQSPRYKIIEKKQPVAFWCNPISGHNTLYWYLQNLGQGPELLIRYENEEAVDDSQLPKDRFSAERLKGVDSTLKIQPAELGDSAVYLCASSRNRGREQFFGPGTRLTVL.

This clone was observed a handful of times. The rearrangement joins TRBV5-1 to TRBJ2-4; possible D gene TRBD2, 6 bases. The CDR3 loop spans 14 amino acids. The ends were cut back, 0 bases at V and 6 bases at J, with 10 bases in the middle. Germline V gene lookup returns CDR1 SGHRS and CDR2 YFSETQ. CDR3 coding DNA: TGCGCCAGCAGCTTGGTTGGAGCGGGAAACATTCAGTACTTC. This sequence encodes CASSLVGAGNIQYF.

The chain is built from TRBV6-1 and TRBJ1-6, with no clear D. The CDR3 contains 14 residues. The germline gives CDR1 MNHNS, CDR2 SASEGT. Trimming shortened V by 3 bases and J by 6 bases, and 9 bases separated the two germline ends. CDR3 bases: TGTGCCAGCAGTGACTTACTTCCTAATTCACCCCTCCACTTT. It is translated as CASSDLLPNSPLHF.

This clone has just a few counts. The chain joins TRBV2 to TRBJ2-3; 10 bases are shared with TRBD2. Germline CDR1 is SNHLY and CDR2 is FYNNEI. V shed 1 base, J shed 0 bases, and the junction held 4 bases outside the gene matches. The CDR3 covers 17 residues. The CDR3 DNA sequence: TGTGCCAGCAGTGAAGGAGTGACTAGCGGGAGCACAGATACGCAGTATTTT. Translated: CASSEGVTSGSTDTQYF. The variable domain in full, with the rest retrieved from reference TRBV2 and TRBJ2-3, is EPEVTQTPSHQVTQMGQEVILRCVPISNHLYFYWYRQILGQKVEFLVSFYNNEISEKSEIFDDQFSVERPDGSNFTLKIRSTKLEDSAMYFCASSEGVTSGSTDTQYFGPGTRLTVL.

This clone was found a few times. The genes are TRBV11-2 and TRBJ2-2; 7 bases match TRBD1. The CDR3 length is 12 residues. The junction had 4 bases not matched to a gene; V was cut back by 4 bases and J by 11 bases. Germline CDR1 reads SGHAT; CDR2 reads FQNNGV. The DNA for the CDR3 is TGTGCCAGCAGCTCCCAGGGGGAAGAGCTGTTTTTT. It encodes CASSSQGEELFF.

In its sample, this clone was seen once. The chain is built from TRBV4-2 and TRBJ1-6; D is ambiguous. This CDR3 has 14 residues. Trimming pared 0 bases from V and 9 bases from J, leaving 9 bases between. The germline CDR1 and CDR2 sequences are LGHNA and YNFKEQ. For the CDR3, the DNA is TGTGCCAGCAGCCAAGATTTAGAGGTTTCACCCCTCCACTTT. It translates to CASSQDLEVSPLHF.

The chain couples TRBV4-1 to TRBJ2-2, with 7 positions matching TRBD2. CDR1 is MGHRA and CDR2 is YSYEKL in the germline V gene. The CDR3 runs to 17 residues. After removal of 4 bases from V and 5 bases from J, the junction contained 13 bases not matched to a gene. The CDR3 region has the DNA TGCGCCAGCAGCCTTAGGGGTTTTTGGGGGGGAACCGGGGAGCTGTTTTTT. The encoded protein is CASSLRGFWGGTGELFF.

The chain links TRBV5-4 to TRBJ2-2; TRBD1 matches at 9 bases. CDR3 size: 16 residues. CDR1 is SGHNT and CDR2 is YYREEE in the germline V gene (reference sequence). J lost 4 bases, V lost 4 bases, and 8 bases had no gene match. The CDR3 loop reads CASSPPGTGSTGELFF. CDR3 nucleotide sequence: TGTGCCAGCAGCCCCCCCGGGACAGGGAGCACCGGGGAGCTGTTTTTT.

This clone was seen a single time. The CDR3 here is CASSASGTGPYEQYF. The CDR3 nucleotides read TGTGCCAGCAGCGCGTCCGGGACAGGGCCCTACGAGCAGTACTTC. The V gene is TRBV9, the J gene TRBJ2-7; TRBD1 agrees at 9 bases. Germline CDR1 reads SGDLS; CDR2 reads YYNGEE. The CDR3 runs 15 residues. After removal of 3 bases from V and 2 bases from J, the junction contained 6 bases not matched to a gene.

This chain joins TRBV6-5 and TRBJ1-5; 8 bases line up with TRBD1. Germline loops: CDR1 MNHEY, CDR2 SVGAGI. There are 13 residues in the CDR3. V lost 6 bases to trimming and J lost 4 bases; unmatched junction nucleotides: 2. CDR3 residues: CASRGQANQPQHF. The CDR3, as DNA: TGTGCCAGCAGGGGACAGGCGAATCAGCCCCAGCATTTT.

The rearrangement links TRBV18 to TRBJ1-6; a possible D gene is TRBD1 (5 bases). Trimming pared 5 bases from V and 5 bases from J, leaving 16 bases between. Per germline, CDR1 KGHSH and CDR2 LQKENI. This CDR3 region has 16 residues. CDR3 in amino acids: CASSSRRGGNNSPLHF. DNA for the CDR3: TGTGCCAGCTCATCTCGACGGGGGGGAAATAATTCACCCCTCCACTTT.

This clone has only a few counts. The chain has TRBV6-1 and TRBJ2-7; weak D call: TRBD1 (6 bases). The germline gives CDR1 MNHNS, CDR2 SASEGT. This CDR3 contains 15 residues. The V gene lost 1 base and the J gene lost 5 bases, with 15 bases spanning the gap. In nucleotides, the CDR3 is TGTGCCAGCAGTGAAGGAAGCTGGGGGCTCGACGAGCAGTACTTC. Its translation is CASSEGSWGLDEQYF.

The chain has TRBV6-4 and TRBJ1-2; 7 positions agree with TRBD1. The CDR3 runs 17 residues. Germline CDR1 reads MRHNA; CDR2 reads SNTAGT. V shed 6 bases, J shed 2 bases, and the junction held 15 bases outside the gene matches. The CDR3 here is CASRRLRGFVGNYGYTF. CDR3 DNA: TGTGCCAGCAGGCGTCTCAGGGGGTTCGTAGGGAACTATGGCTACACCTTC.

V usage is TRBV10-2 and J usage is TRBJ2-1; possible D gene TRBD2, 7 bases. Trimming cost V 8 bases and J 5 bases, with 16 bases left between them. From germline, CDR1 is WSHSY and CDR2 SAAADI. This CDR3 is 14 amino acids long. CDR3 sequence: CASCTGGEDNEQFF. CDR3 bases: TGCGCCAGCTGTACGGGGGGCGAGGACAATGAGCAGTTCTTC.

The chain employs TRBV12-5 and TRBJ2-5; perhaps TRBD1 as D (6 bases). CDR1 is LGHNT and CDR2 is FRNRAP in the germline V gene. V lost 1 base, J lost 5 bases, and 14 bases lay in between. This CDR3 is 15 amino acids long. The CDR3 region has the DNA TGTGCTAGTGGTTTGGACAGGGTCTGGGGGGAGACCCAGTACTTC. The encoded protein is CASGLDRVWGETQYF.

The rearrangement links TRBV5-4 to TRBJ2-7, with a weak D call TRBD1 (5 bases). V was trimmed by 4 bases and J by 5 bases, leaving 16 bases between them. This CDR3 spans 14 amino acids. Germline CDR1 SGHNT, CDR2 YYREEE (reference sequence). CDR3 DNA sequence: TGTGCCAGCAGCCTGACGGCAGGGATTAACGAGCAGTACTTC. Translated: CASSLTAGINEQYF.

The chain has TRBV6-6 and TRBJ1-5; a weak D match, TRBD1 (5 bases). This CDR3 comprises 10 residues. Germline assignment: CDR1 MNHNY and CDR2 SVGAGI (reference sequence). The germline V and J ends were trimmed by 11 bases and 7 bases, with 9 bases remaining between them. CDR3 protein: CAGGVQPQHF. The CDR3 coding sequence is TGTGCCGGGGGGGTCCAGCCCCAGCATTTT.

This rearrangement joins TRBV27 to TRBJ1-1, with 11 nucleotides matching TRBD1. The V gene end was trimmed by 4 bases and the J gene end by 11 bases; junction bases not matched to a gene: 9. Germline CDR1 MNHEY, CDR2 SMNVEV (reference sequence). The CDR3 is 14 amino acids. The CDR3 DNA is TGTGCCAGCAGTTACCGGACAGGGGGCGCCGGGGCTTTCTTT. Residues: CASSYRTGGAGAFF.

This clone was found once. In DNA form, the CDR3 reads TGTGCCAGCAGCACCGACCGGGACAGGGGGACAGATACGCAGTATTTT. It encodes CASSTDRDRGTDTQYF. The chain employs TRBV5-6 and TRBJ2-3; 11 bases line up with TRBD1. The germline gives CDR1 SGHDT, CDR2 YYEEEE. J lost 3 bases, V lost 4 bases, and 7 bases had no gene match. This CDR3 contains 16 residues.

The CDR3 sequence: CASSEQGQGQQPQHF. DNA of the CDR3: TGTGCCAGCAGTGAACAGGGACAGGGCCAACAGCCCCAGCATTTT. V usage is TRBV2 and J usage is TRBJ1-5; TRBD1 aligns across 9 bases. Germline CDR1 reads SNHLY; CDR2 reads FYNNEI. The CDR3 runs 15 residues. After removal of 2 bases from V and 7 bases from J, the junction contained 6 bases not matched to a gene.

The genes are TRBV2 and TRBJ2-3; D is perhaps TRBD1 (6 bases). The V end was cut by 6 bases, the J end by 2 bases, with 12 bases between. The CDR3 loop spans 14 amino acids. Germline-derived CDR1 and CDR2 are SNHLY and FYNNEI. The CDR3 DNA follows: TGTGCCAGCAGCCGGGACACCTACACAGATACGCAGTATTTT. Translation gives CASSRDTYTDTQYF.

This clone appeared a single time. Here the CDR3 DNA reads TGTGCCAGCAGCTTAGAACCGAGCTCCTACAATGAGCAGTTCTTC. As protein: CASSLEPSSYNEQFF. The chain has TRBV7-9 and TRBJ2-1; D not resolved. Germline V gene sequence: CDR1 SEHNR, CDR2 FQNEAQ (reference sequence). Trimming left V 1 base short and J 0 bases short, with 7 bases between. The CDR3 is 15 amino acids.

The V gene is TRBV5-1, the J gene TRBJ2-3; TRBD1 aligns across 9 bases. CDR1 SGHRS and CDR2 YFSETQ come from the germline V gene. This CDR3 spans 15 amino acids. After removal of 5 bases from V and 4 bases from J, the junction contained 8 bases not matched to a gene. For the CDR3, the DNA is TGCGCCAGCAGGTTAGGGGACAGGGTTCCAGATACGCAGTATTTT. Protein product: CASRLGDRVPDTQYF.

V gene TRBV7-9 combines with J gene TRBJ2-1, with 11 bases aligning to TRBD1. The CDR3 is 16 residues long. V was pared by 5 bases and J by 5 bases, with 8 bases of the junction left unmatched. CDR1 and CDR2 (germline): SEHNR, FQNEAQ (reference sequence). The CDR3: CASSPRGGQGDNEQFF. DNA of the CDR3: TGTGCCAGCAGCCCTCGAGGGGGACAGGGGGACAATGAGCAGTTCTTC.

The genes are TRBV13 and TRBJ1-2; TRBD1 aligns across 9 bases. Germline-derived CDR1 and CDR2 are PRHDT and FYEKMQ (reference sequence). V was clipped by 2 bases and J by 8 bases; unmatched bases: 6. CDR3 length: 14 residues. The CDR3 DNA follows: TGTGCCAGCAGCTTACGGGACAGGGTTTCCGGCTACACCTTC. Protein product: CASSLRDRVSGYTF.